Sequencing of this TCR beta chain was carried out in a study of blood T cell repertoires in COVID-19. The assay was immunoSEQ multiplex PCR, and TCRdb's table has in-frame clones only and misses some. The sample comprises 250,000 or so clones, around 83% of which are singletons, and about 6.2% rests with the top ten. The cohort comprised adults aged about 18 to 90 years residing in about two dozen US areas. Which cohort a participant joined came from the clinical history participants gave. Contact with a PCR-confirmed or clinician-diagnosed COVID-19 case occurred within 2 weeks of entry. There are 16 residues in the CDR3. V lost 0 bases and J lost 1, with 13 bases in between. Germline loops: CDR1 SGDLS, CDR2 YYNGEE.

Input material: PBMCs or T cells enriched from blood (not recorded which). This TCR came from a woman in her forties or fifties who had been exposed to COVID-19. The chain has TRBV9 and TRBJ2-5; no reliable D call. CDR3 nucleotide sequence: TGTGCCAGCAGCGTAGTCGGCGGCAGCTCCCAAGAGACCCAGTACTTC. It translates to CASSVVGGSSQETQYF.